Below are 29 T cell receptor beta chains sequenced from a single sample in a study of cytomegalovirus exposure and HLA in healthy donors. The PCR contained 60 Vbeta and 13 Jbeta primers. Clones were read by immunoSEQ multiplex PCR, and TCRdb kept only the in-frame ones, dropping some. This table holds some 250,000 clones, roughly 87% found once. The sample consisted of PBMCs. Receptors were obtained from a woman aged 40-49 years in good health and CMV-seropositive.

This clone was observed a handful of times. The J gene is TRBJ2-1, the V gene TRBV7-3; the match to TRBD2 covers 8 bases. The CDR3 is 16 residues long. V shed 4 bases, J shed 0 bases, and the junction held 5 bases outside the gene matches. Germline CDR1 is SGHTA and CDR2 is FQGTGA. Here the CDR3 DNA reads TGTGCCAGCAGCTACGGACTAGCCCCCTCCTACAATGAGCAGTTCTTC. Translating gives CASSYGLAPSYNEQFF.

The rearrangement uses TRBV7-2 and TRBJ2-1; 9 bases are shared with TRBD2. Germline loops: CDR1 SGHTA, CDR2 FQGNSA. This CDR3 is built from 16 residues. J lost 10 bases, V lost 1 base, and 11 bases had no gene match. The CDR3 spells CASSLVGAGGLREQFF. The CDR3 DNA is TGTGCCAGCAGCTTAGTGGGAGCGGGAGGCCTTCGAGAGCAGTTCTTC. Using reference TRBV7-2 and TRBJ2-1 for the parts outside the CDR3, the full variable domain is GAGVSQSPSNKVTEKGKDVELRCDPISGHTALYWYRQSLGQGLEFLIYFQGNSAPDKSGLPSDRFSAERTGGSVSTLTIQRTQQEDSAVYLCASSLVGAGGLREQFFGPGTRLTVL.

The chain couples TRBV6-1 to TRBJ1-5, with D unresolved. The CDR3 runs to 14 residues. V lost 4 bases and J 0 bases, leaving 7 bases between the germline ends. CDR1 is MNHNS and CDR2 is SASEGT in the germline V gene. CDR3 DNA: TGTGCCAGCAGTGTGTTTCATAGCAATCAGCCCCAGCATTTT. Protein: CASSVFHSNQPQHF.

This clone was detected once. This sequence joins TRBV5-1 and TRBJ2-2, with TRBD2 identical over 9 bases. The CDR3 covers 16 residues. CDR1 is SGHRS and CDR2 is YFSETQ in the germline V gene. J gave up 1 base and V 1 base, and 2 bases lay outside the gene matches. CDR3 residues: CASSLKLAGNTGELFF. As DNA, the CDR3 is TGCGCCAGCAGCTTGAAACTAGCGGGGAACACCGGGGAGCTGTTTTTT.

This clone has a handful of counts. The genes are TRBV11-3 and TRBJ2-3; TRBD1 matches 7 bases. From germline, CDR1 is SGHNT and CDR2 YENEEA. The CDR3 has 13 amino acids. The ends lost 5 bases at V and 7 bases at J; junction bases unmatched: 6. CDR3 DNA sequence: TGTGCCAGCAGCACCCCGGGACAGAATACGCAGTATTTT. Amino acid sequence: CASSTPGQNTQYF.

In its sample, this clone was seen a few times. The chain combines TRBV7-2 with TRBJ2-2; 9 bases match TRBD2. Germline V CDR1 and CDR2: SGHTA, FQGNSA. V was pared by 5 bases and J by 2 bases, with 3 bases of the junction left unmatched. The CDR3 has 15 residues. CDR3 sequence reads: CASSQRGDNTGELFF. The CDR3 DNA sequence: TGTGCCAGCAGCCAGCGGGGGGATAACACCGGGGAGCTGTTTTTT. Full variable domain (missing parts from reference TRBV7-2 and TRBJ2-2): GAGVSQSPSNKVTEKGKDVELRCDPISGHTALYWYRQSLGQGLEFLIYFQGNSAPDKSGLPSDRFSAERTGGSVSTLTIQRTQQEDSAVYLCASSQRGDNTGELFFGEGSRLTVL.

This clone was seen a handful of times. The CDR3 nucleotides read TGTGCCAGCAGGCCCCGGGACATACAAGAGACCCAGTACTTC. Amino acid sequence: CASRPRDIQETQYF. This chain joins TRBV2 and TRBJ2-5; possibly TRBD1 for D (6 bases). Deletions cut 6 bases from V and 2 bases from J, with 13 bases between. Germline V CDR1 and CDR2: SNHLY, FYNNEI. The CDR3 extends over 14 amino acids.

The chain has TRBV7-9 and TRBJ2-7; weak D call: TRBD2 (6 bases). CDR1 is SEHNR, CDR2 FQNEAQ, per germline (reference sequence). CDR3 length: 14 amino acids. The ends were cut back, 1 base at V and 1 base at J, with 8 bases in the middle. DNA of the CDR3: TGTGCCAGCAGCTTAGATGGGGGGTCCTACGAGCAGTACTTC. Encoded protein: CASSLDGGSYEQYF.

The chain recombines TRBV6-5 with TRBJ1-6; tentatively, D is TRBD1 (6 bases). Germline assignment: CDR1 MNHEY and CDR2 SVGAGI. Trimming took 0 bases from V and 10 from J, leaving 13 bases between them. This CDR3 comprises 15 residues. CDR3 coding DNA: TGTGCCAGCAGTTACTCGCCAGGGGCAGGATCACCCCTCCACTTT. Translation: CASSYSPGAGSPLHF.

The V call is TRBV5-4, the J call TRBJ2-7; TRBD1 matches 8 bases. The germline V gene encodes CDR1 SGHNT and CDR2 YYREEE (reference sequence). After removal of 2 bases from V and 10 bases from J, the junction contained 5 bases not matched to a gene. The CDR3 has 12 residues. The DNA for the CDR3 is TGTGCCAGCAGCTTCGGACAGGGCCCACAGTACTTC. Residues: CASSFGQGPQYF.

In this sample, this clone turned up once. The genes are TRBV6-6 and TRBJ2-7; possibly TRBD2 for D (6 bases). Germline CDR1 reads MNHNY; CDR2 reads SVGAGI (reference sequence). V lost 5 bases and J lost 6, with 14 bases in between. The length of the CDR3 is 13 residues. In nucleotides, the CDR3 is TGTGCCAGCAGTACGGGACTTGGGGGCGAGCAGTACTTC. Translated, it gives CASSTGLGGEQYF.

The chain recombines TRBV18 with TRBJ2-1; possible D gene TRBD2, 6 bases. This CDR3 spans 13 amino acids. The germline V gene encodes CDR1 KGHSH and CDR2 LQKENI. V dropped 1 base and J dropped 10 bases, with 11 bases sitting between them. In DNA form, the CDR3 reads TGTGCCAGCTCACCACGCGACGCGGGGGAGCAGTTCTTC. Translated, it gives CASSPRDAGEQFF.

This clone showed up just a few times. The chain uses TRBV19 and TRBJ1-5; 7 bases are shared with TRBD1. The CDR3 spans 14 residues. The J segment lost 4 bases and the V segment lost 3 bases, leaving 3 bases of the junction unmatched. Germline CDR1 and CDR2: LNHDA and SQIVND (reference sequence). The CDR3 region is CASSMGQFNQPQHF. The CDR3 nucleotides read TGTGCCAGTAGTATGGGACAGTTTAATCAGCCCCAGCATTTT.

In DNA form, the CDR3 reads TGCGCCAGCAGCGCGGGAGTCACAGATACGCAGTATTTT. Its translation: CASSAGVTDTQYF. The V and J genes are TRBV5-1 and TRBJ2-3; 7 bases line up with TRBD2. This CDR3 is 13 amino acids long. Germline CDR1 and CDR2: SGHRS and YFSETQ. V lost 4 bases and J lost 2; bases outside the gene matches: 1.

The chain uses TRBV11-2 and TRBJ1-2, with a tentative D call TRBD1 (5 bases). Germline V gene lookup returns CDR1 SGHAT and CDR2 FQNNGV. V lost 0 bases, J lost 1 base, and 6 bases lay in between. This CDR3 spans 14 amino acids. This chain's CDR3 is CASSLDRVNYGYTF. CDR3 sequence (DNA): TGTGCCAGCAGCTTAGACAGGGTTAACTATGGCTACACCTTC.

The chain joins TRBV21-1 to TRBJ1-1. TRBV21-1 is annotated as a pseudogene. This CDR3 contains 13 residues. The CDR3 DNA follows: TGTGCCAGCAGCTTATCGGGGAACACTGAAGCTTTCTTT. Translating gives CASSLSGNTEAFF.

This chain links TRBV4-2 with TRBJ1-4; 9 positions match TRBD1. The CDR3 is 18 amino acids. Trimming removed 0 bases from V and 3 bases from J; junction bases left unmatched: 8. The germline gives CDR1 LGHNA, CDR2 YNFKEQ. CDR3 bases: TGTGCCAGCAGCCAAGACCGACAGGGGGGCACGGCTAATGAAAAACTGTTTTTT. As protein: CASSQDRQGGTANEKLFF.

This chain joins TRBV6-1 and TRBJ1-2; TRBD1 might be the D (6 bases). From germline, CDR1 is MNHNS and CDR2 SASEGT. Trimming removed 4 bases from V and 6 bases from J, with 12 bases in between. The CDR3 is 13 amino acids. The CDR3 spells CASSGTHRDGYTF. CDR3 sequence (DNA): TGTGCCAGCAGTGGGACCCACAGGGATGGCTACACCTTC.

V and J are TRBV10-2 and TRBJ1-1; D remains ambiguous. Trimming pared 8 bases from V and 0 bases from J, leaving 10 bases between. The CDR3 has 13 residues. Germline assignment: CDR1 WSHSY and CDR2 SAAADI. The CDR3 is CASSREVNTEAFF. CDR3 sequence (DNA): TGCGCCAGCTCCCGGGAGGTGAACACTGAAGCTTTCTTT.

Concerning this clone itself: The junction differs from germline at one of its ends, possibly a read error. V is TRBV7-9 and J is TRBJ1-5, with 9 bases aligning to TRBD1. Germline-derived CDR1 and CDR2 are SEHNR and FQNEAQ (reference sequence). This CDR3 is 15 amino acids long. The CDR3: CSSSLAGQGHQPQHF. The DNA for the CDR3 is TGTTCCAGCAGCTTAGCTGGACAGGGGCATCAGCCCCAGCATTTT.

This sequence joins TRBV28 and TRBJ2-3; D is perhaps TRBD1 (6 bases). The length of the CDR3 is 15 residues. Trimming shortened V by 4 bases and J by 0 bases, and 11 bases separated the two germline ends. Germline V gene lookup returns CDR1 MDHEN and CDR2 SYDVKM. The CDR3 protein is CASSSQTGSTDTQYF. CDR3 in DNA: TGTGCCAGCAGTTCACAGACAGGTAGCACAGATACGCAGTATTTT.

V gene TRBV30 combines with J gene TRBJ2-7, with 11 bases identical to TRBD2. The trim removed 3 bases at V and 2 bases at J, leaving 6 bases unmatched. The CDR3 is 15 residues long. Germline CDR1 and CDR2: GTSNPN and SVGIG (reference sequence). CDR3 loop: CAWRAVAGGPYEQYF. The CDR3 region has the DNA TGTGCCTGGAGGGCGGTAGCGGGAGGGCCCTACGAGCAGTACTTC.

This chain joins TRBV7-9 and TRBJ2-5; D perhaps matches TRBD1 (6 bases). V was pared by 5 bases and J by 4 bases, with 14 bases between. There are 14 residues in the CDR3. Germline CDR1 and CDR2: SEHNR and FQNEAQ (reference sequence). DNA of the CDR3: TGTGCCAGCAGCCGTGCAGGACAGCGAGAGACCCAGTACTTC. It codes for CASSRAGQRETQYF.

The chain carries TRBV5-5 and TRBJ1-1; D remains ambiguous. V was shortened by 3 bases and J by 1 base, with 10 bases between the two germline ends. From germline, CDR1 is SGHKS and CDR2 YYEKEE (reference sequence). This CDR3 spans 14 amino acids. CDR3 sequence (DNA): TGTGCCAGCAGCTATAGACTTCCGAACACTGAAGCTTTCTTT. This sequence encodes CASSYRLPNTEAFF.

DNA of the CDR3: TGTGCCATCTCCGCTAGCGGGGGGGATAGGTATTTT. Amino acid sequence: CAISASGGDRYF. The V and J genes are TRBV10-3 and TRBJ2-3; 12 bases fit TRBD2. The V gene's germline CDR1 is ENHRY and CDR2 SYGVKD. The trim removed 8 bases at V and 14 bases at J, leaving 8 bases unmatched. This CDR3 comprises 12 residues.

This chain joins TRBV11-2 and TRBJ2-5, with a weak D call TRBD2 (5 bases). Germline V CDR1 and CDR2: SGHAT, FQNNGV. The length of the CDR3 is 14 residues. With 5 bases removed from V and 1 base from J, the gap between germline ends came to 11 bases. The CDR3 loop reads CASSQRLRQETQYF. The CDR3 nucleotides read TGTGCCAGCAGCCAACGACTACGCCAAGAGACCCAGTACTTC. Supplemented by reference TRBV11-2 and TRBJ2-5, the full variable domain reads EAGVAQSPRYKIIEKRQSVAFWCNPISGHATLYWYQQILGQGPKLLIQFQNNGVVDDSQLPKDRFSAERLKGVDSTLKIQPAKLEDSAVYLCASSQRLRQETQYFGPGTRLLVL.

V gene TRBV7-9 combines with J gene TRBJ1-1, with TRBD1 as a possible D gene (6 bases). This CDR3 spans 14 amino acids. V lost 4 bases to trimming and J lost 4 bases, with 13 bases between them. Germline-derived CDR1 and CDR2 are SEHNR and FQNEAQ (reference sequence). The CDR3 region is CASSYVRGGTEAFF. The CDR3 DNA reads TGTGCCAGCAGCTACGTAAGGGGGGGCACTGAAGCTTTCTTT.

The V and J genes are TRBV10-1 and TRBJ2-3, with a weak D call TRBD2 (5 bases). Trimming took 2 bases from V and 6 from J, leaving 9 bases between them. Germline V CDR1 and CDR2: WNHNN, SYGVQD (reference sequence). The CDR3 consists of 13 residues. CDR3 nucleotide sequence: TGCGCCAGCAGTGAGGAGCCGGGGGATACGCAGTATTTT. Translating gives CASSEEPGDTQYF.

The rearrangement uses TRBV9 and TRBJ1-2, with D perhaps matching TRBD1 (5 bases). The germline V and J ends were trimmed by 4 bases and 2 bases, with 12 bases remaining between them. The CDR3 spans 14 residues. Germline V gene data show CDR1 as SGDLS and CDR2 as YYNGEE. CDR3 nucleotide sequence: TGTGCCAGCAGCTTAATGGGGGGAAACTATGGCTACACCTTC. It yields the protein CASSLMGGNYGYTF. Complete variable domain (other parts from reference TRBV9 and TRBJ1-2): DSGVTQTPKHLITATGQRVTLRCSPRSGDLSVYWYQQSLDQGLQFLIQYYNGEERAKGNILERFSAQQFPDLHSELNLSSLELGDSALYFCASSLMGGNYGYTFGSGTRLTVV.